This T cell receptor beta chain emerged from a study of radiation and T cells in renal cell carcinoma. The CDR3 runs 14 residues. Trimming stripped 6 bases from V and 0 bases from J, with 12 bases between. Germline lookup yields CDR1 SGHNT and CDR2 YYREEE (reference sequence). Indicated time point: blood 4 weeks post-SBRT, at nephrectomy. Treatment: 15 Gy SBRT to primary tumor, nephrectomy 4 weeks later. Blood was sampled at baseline, 2 weeks and 4 weeks after SBRT. The assay was immunoSEQ multiplex PCR, and TCRdb's table has in-frame clones only and misses some. The sample consists of around 180,000 clones, 88% of them appearing once. As regards this clone: What it binds is unknown.

Study outcomes and limitations: From baseline, blood top tumor clonotypes peaked at 2 weeks post-radiation. Baseline intratumoral clonotype presence is unknown without pretreatment biopsies.

This chain connects TRBV5-4 to TRBJ1-1, with D possibly TRBD1 on 5 matching bases. Source: blood, taken from a patient whose treatment included radiotherapy and nephrectomy. The source of this sequence is a woman between 45 and 65 years old with renal cell carcinoma. In DNA, the CDR3 is TGTGCCAGCACCCTGGGGACGGTGAACACTGAAGCTTTCTTT. Amino acids: CASTLGTVNTEAFF.